The clone carrying this T cell receptor (beta chain) was seen a few times. As it was prepared, the TCRbeta library received unique molecular identifiers. TCRdb used MiXCR to reprocess the PCR reads, holding one entry per CDR3 protein. The sample consists of 640,000 or so distinct CDR3 sequences, over 15% of them appearing once. These data originate in a study of T-cell reconstitution after alpha-beta-depleted transplantation in children. This CDR3 comprises 14 residues. CDR1 and CDR2 from the germline V gene are SGHRS and YFSETQ. The V end was cut by 4 bases, the J end by 6 bases, with 13 bases between.

The receptor's source is a human donor who donated a stem cell graft to a child with acute myeloid leukemia. The sequencing used PBMCs from the stem cell graft donor, collected from the stem cell graft. This chain joins TRBV5-1 and TRBJ2-2; TRBD1 is a possible D gene (5 bases). The CDR3 sequence is CASSTLAQAGELFF. CDR3 nucleotides: TGCGCCAGCAGCACGCTGGCACAGGCCGGGGAGCTGTTTTTT.